This TCR beta chain was retrieved from a study of shared clonotypes between healthy human individuals. General study results and limits: An expected dependence of interdonor clonotype sharing on sequencing depth was noted. Naive CD4 clonotype sharing across a handful of donors was 4% to 5%.

As concerns this clone: Antigen specificity is unknown.

In germline, CDR1 is SEHNR, CDR2 FQNEAQ (reference sequence). The V and J ends lost 1 base and 9 bases, in that order; junction bases with no gene match: 8. The CDR3 loop spans 16 amino acids. Only in-frame clones appear in the TCRdb table, and some are missing; sequencing was by immunoSEQ multiplex PCR. The table has about 820,000 clones, around 93% seen once. Naive CD8 cells lacked CD45RO and underwent positive selection for CCR7, leaving out terminally differentiated effector memory CD45RA+ cells. The TCR was taken from a man aged 30 to 39 in good health. What was sequenced was naive CD8+ T cells sorted from blood. The genes are TRBV7-9 and TRBJ2-1; TRBD1 matches 11 bases. The CDR3 DNA follows: TGTGCCAGCAGCTTAGAATTTGGGACAGGGGGTCCTGAGCAGTTCTTC. This gives the protein CASSLEFGTGGPEQFF. The entire variable domain, with the rest obtained from reference TRBV7-9 and TRBJ2-1, is as follows: DTGVSQNPRHKITKRGQNVTFRCDPISEHNRLYWYRQTLGQGPEFLTYFQNEAQLEKSRLLSDRFSAERPKGSFSTLEIQRTEQGDSAMYLCASSLEFGTGGPEQFFGPGTRLTVL.